What follows is one TCR beta chain and its context. Its specificity is unknown. The read comes to an end 3 residues before the CDR3 does, leaving the germline J gene to fill in the end. Assay: immunoSEQ multiplex PCR; the TCRdb copy retains only in-frame clones and omits some. The record lists around 17,000 clones, of which the ten most abundant hold 7.2%. The data belong to a study of T cells in women clearing cervical HPV infection. Study-level information: Control women cleared a single incident HPV16 infection within 12 months. Cases' blood sampling followed lesion detection by median approximately 150 days (90 to 200). Broader study findings: Controls had more TRBV6-7 (0.16%) than cases (roughly 0.11%). Cases and controls were distinguished at AUC approximately 0.8 by richness and V genes.

The CDR3 has 13 amino acids. V was pared by 6 bases and J by 5 bases, with 7 bases of the junction left unmatched. The germline V gene has CDR1 DFQATT and CDR2 SNEGSKA (reference sequence). The chain uses TRBV20-1 and TRBJ2-7; 10 positions agree with TRBD2. The sequencing sample was made of blood buffy coat. The sequence came from a woman between 18 and 75 years old with a cervical HPV16 infection that either progressed to CIN3+ or cleared (not recorded which). The CDR3 bases that were read are TGCAGTGCCAGACTAGCGGGTCTTAACGAG. Translating gives CSARLAGLNE. The entire CDR3 protein reads CSARLAGLNEQYF.